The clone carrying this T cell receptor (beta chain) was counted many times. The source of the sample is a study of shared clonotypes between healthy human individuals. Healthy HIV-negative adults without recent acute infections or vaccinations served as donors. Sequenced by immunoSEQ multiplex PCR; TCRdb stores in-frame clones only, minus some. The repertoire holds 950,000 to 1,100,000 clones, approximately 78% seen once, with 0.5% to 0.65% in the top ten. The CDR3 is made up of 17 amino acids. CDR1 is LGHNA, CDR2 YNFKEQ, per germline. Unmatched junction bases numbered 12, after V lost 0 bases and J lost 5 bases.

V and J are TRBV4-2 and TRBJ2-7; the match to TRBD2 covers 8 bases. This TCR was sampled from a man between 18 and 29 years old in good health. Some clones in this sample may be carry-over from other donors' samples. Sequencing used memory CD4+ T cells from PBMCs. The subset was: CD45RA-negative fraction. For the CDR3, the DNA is TGTGCCAGCAGCCAAGAGGGGGGCAGCGGGAGTGTCGACGAGCAGTACTTC. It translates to CASSQEGGSGSVDEQYF.